These T cell receptor beta chains were read from a single sample in a study of blood T cells in healthy people across ages. TCRdb used MiXCR to reprocess the 5' RACE reads, holding one entry per CDR3 protein. Of approximately 800,000 distinct CDR3 sequences in the sample, roughly 25% are singletons; the top ten hold under 4%. These same data were also listed under a study on T cells of mothers and their children.

Sequencing input: blood. These receptors were obtained from a boy younger than 18 in good health. The CDR3 runs from the conserved cysteine through the conserved F or W. D genes are given only for firm matches. Size is stated for part of the rows, as once, few or many counts, or as a class when the clone is expanded.

v_gene	abundance	d_gene	len	j_gene	CDR3nt	CDR3aa
TRBV7-3	.	.	15	TRBJ2-1	TGTGCCAGCAGCCCATGGGCTAGTCTGTGGGATGAGCAGTTCTTC	CASSPWASLWDEQFF
TRBV20-1	.	TRBD1	11	TRBJ1-1	TGCAGTGCGGATCCGACAGGGGTAGCTTTCTTT	CSADPTGVAFF
TRBV12-3/TRBV12-4	few	.	16	TRBJ1-4	TGTGCCAGCAGTTTAGCGAGCAGGGCCCTCGGAGAAAAACTGTTTTTT	CASSLASRALGEKLFF
TRBV6-1	.	.	14	TRBJ2-5	TGTGCCAGCGAGGTTTTGTGGCAGGGGGGGACCCAGTACTTC	CASEVLWQGGTQYF
TRBV27	.	TRBD2	17	TRBJ2-6	TGTGCCAGCAAAAGACTAGCGGGACCTTCTGGGGCCAACGTCCTGACTTTC	CASKRLAGPSGANVLTF
TRBV29-1	.	.	14	TRBJ2-3	TGCAGCGTTGAAACCACGCTTAGGACAGATACGCAGTATTTT	CSVETTLRTDTQYF
TRBV5-6	few	TRBD1	14	TRBJ1-1	TGTGCCAGCAGCCCGATCACAGGGGAAGATGAAGCTTTCTTT	CASSPITGEDEAFF
TRBV9	.	TRBD2	15	TRBJ2-5	TGTGCCAGCAGCCGGGGGCTAGCGGGAACGGAGACCCAGTACTTC	CASSRGLAGTETQYF
TRBV27	few	TRBD1	14	TRBJ2-7	TGTGCCAGCAGGCAGGGGGCTATGGTAGGCGAGCAGTACTTC	CASRQGAMVGEQYF
TRBV3-1	few	TRBD2	15	TRBJ2-1	TGTGCCAGCAGCAATAAGCGGGGGGACTACAATGAGCAGTTCTTC	CASSNKRGDYNEQFF
TRBV28	once	TRBD1	14	TRBJ2-1	TGTGCCAGCAGTGGGGACAGGGGTGACAATGAGCAGTTCTTC	CASSGDRGDNEQFF
TRBV7-9	.	.	17	TRBJ2-5	TGTGCCAGCACCCAGCCGACTACAGGGAGATGGCAAGAGACCCAGTACTTC	CASTQPTTGRWQETQYF
TRBV27	.	.	13	TRBJ2-7	TGTGCCAGCAGAGGTCCAGATCTCTACGAGCAGTACTTC	CASRGPDLYEQYF
TRBV27	.	.	14	TRBJ2-5	TGTGCCAGCGGTGAGCGACTGGGGCAAGAGACCCAGTACTTC	CASGERLGQETQYF
TRBV6-5	.	.	16	TRBJ2-1	TGTGCCAGCAGTTACGGGCGCCGGCGCGGGAACAATGAGCAGTTCTTC	CASSYGRRRGNNEQFF
TRBV20-1	few	TRBD2	17	TRBJ2-5	TGCAGTGCTAGAGGCTTGACTAGCGGGATGTTCCGGGAGACCCAGTACTTC	CSARGLTSGMFRETQYF
TRBV20-1	.	TRBD2	16	TRBJ2-3	TGCAGTGCTAGGGGACTAGCGGGAGGATTCACAGATACGCAGTATTTT	CSARGLAGGFTDTQYF
TRBV13	.	.	15	TRBJ2-1	TGTGCCAGCAGCTTATTCATGACTACCGGCAGTGAGCAGTTCTTC	CASSLFMTTGSEQFF
TRBV12-3/TRBV12-4	.	TRBD1	15	TRBJ2-3	TGTGCCAGCAGTTTGGAGACAGGGGTTTTCGATACGCAGTATTTT	CASSLETGVFDTQYF
TRBV7-9	few	.	15	TRBJ1-4	TGTGCCGGCAGCTTAGGAGTTCAGGACTTTGAAAAACTGTTTTTT	CAGSLGVQDFEKLFF
TRBV4-3	.	.	15	TRBJ2-7	TGCGCCAGCAGCCCTTCTTTAAGGGGGGTCTACGAGCAGTACTTC	CASSPSLRGVYEQYF
TRBV9	.	.	16	TRBJ1-5	TGTGCCAGCAGCGTAGAAGGGGGTCCAGGGGATCAGCCCCAGCATTTT	CASSVEGGPGDQPQHF
TRBV27	few	.	17	TRBJ1-2	TGTGCCAGCGGAAGTTCATGGGGGAGGGGTCCTACCTATGGCTACACCTTC	CASGSSWGRGPTYGYTF
TRBV14	.	TRBD1	16	TRBJ1-2	TGTGCCAGCAGCCAAGACCGGGACAGGGCGGACTATGGCTACACCTTC	CASSQDRDRADYGYTF
TRBV4-3	once	TRBD1	16	TRBJ2-1	TGCGCCAGCAGCCAAACCGGGACAGGGTCCTACAATGAGCAGTTCTTC	CASSQTGTGSYNEQFF
TRBV4-3	.	.	15	TRBJ2-3	TGCGCCAGCAGCCAAGGAACGGGAGAACCAGATACGCAGTATTTT	CASSQGTGEPDTQYF
TRBV9	few	.	15	TRBJ2-5	TGTGCCAGCAGCGTAGCTTTAGGTTTGTGGGAGACCCAGTACTTC	CASSVALGLWETQYF
TRBV5-6	few	TRBD1	14	TRBJ2-7	TGTGCCAGCAGCTCCGGGACAGGGCTCGACGAGCAGTACTTC	CASSSGTGLDEQYF
TRBV5-1	few	TRBD2	14	TRBJ2-1	TGCGCCAGCAGCTTGGTTCTAGCGGGAGGTGAGCAGTTCTTC	CASSLVLAGGEQFF
TRBV5-1	many	.	15	TRBJ2-3	TGCGCCAGCAGCTTGGTGGGCAGTAGCACAGATACGCAGTATTTT	CASSLVGSSTDTQYF
TRBV4-2	.	TRBD2	17	TRBJ2-7	TGTGCCAGCAGCCAACCCCAAGGGACTAGCGGGAGCAACGAGCAGTACTTC	CASSQPQGTSGSNEQYF
TRBV28	once	TRBD2	14	TRBJ2-7	TGTGCCAGCAGTTTCCTAGCGGGATTTCACGAGCAGTACTTC	CASSFLAGFHEQYF
TRBV2	few	.	15	TRBJ2-2	TGTGCCAGCAGAGACCGGGGCTGGGACACCGGGGAGCTGTTTTTT	CASRDRGWDTGELFF
TRBV27	.	.	15	TRBJ1-4	TGTGCCAGCAGTTTATTCGGGACGGTGAATGAAAAACTGTTTTTT	CASSLFGTVNEKLFF
TRBV30	.	.	11	TRBJ1-2	TGTGCCTGGACAGGGTCCTATGGCTACACCTTC	CAWTGSYGYTF
TRBV28	.	TRBD2	15	TRBJ2-7	TGTGCCAGCAGTTCCCCTTCAGCGGGGGGGCGCGAGCAGTACTTC	CASSSPSAGGREQYF
TRBV9	few	.	15	TRBJ2-3	TGTGCCAGCAGCGTAGGAGCGCGCGTCACAGATACGCAGTATTTT	CASSVGARVTDTQYF
TRBV7-9	few	.	12	TRBJ1-2	TGTGCCAGCAGCTTAGCGGGGACACCGCTCACCTTC	CASSLAGTPLTF
TRBV19	.	.	13	TRBJ1-2	TGTGCCAGTAGTGACCAGGGTGGCTATGGCTACACCTTC	CASSDQGGYGYTF
TRBV9	.	.	16	TRBJ2-1	TGTGCCAGCAGCGTAAGCGGGGGACAGGGTCGTAATGAGCAGTTCTTC	CASSVSGGQGRNEQFF
TRBV7-2	.	TRBD2	17	TRBJ2-5	TGTGCCAGCAGCTTAGTGTGGGCTAGCGGGGGGAGGGAGACCCAGTACTTC	CASSLVWASGGRETQYF
TRBV20-1	.	TRBD1	16	TRBJ2-1	TGCAGTGCGACCCAAACCCGGGACAGGGCCCCCAATGAGCAGTTCTTC	CSATQTRDRAPNEQFF
TRBV29-1	.	.	11	TRBJ2-7	TGCAGCGTGCGGAGCTCCTACGAGCAGTACTTC	CSVRSSYEQYF
TRBV30	.	.	14	TRBJ1-2	TGTGCCTGGAGTCCAGACATCCCCCTCTATGGCTACACCTTC	CAWSPDIPLYGYTF
TRBV27	.	.	16	TRBJ1-6	TGTGCCAGCAGTCGCGTCACGGGGGCCTATAATTCACCCCTCCACTTT	CASSRVTGAYNSPLHF
TRBV30	.	TRBD1	16	TRBJ2-5	TGTGCCTGGAGTGAACGCCGGGACAGGGGGCTAGAGACCCAGTACTTC	CAWSERRDRGLETQYF
TRBV7-6	.	.	14	TRBJ2-5	TGTGCCAGCAGCCCGGCAGCGTCCGGGGAGACCCAGTACTTC	CASSPAASGETQYF
TRBV4-3	many	.	16	TRBJ1-3	TGCGCCAGCAGCCAGGCGACTACAGGGACTGGAAACACCATATATTTT	CASSQATTGTGNTIYF
TRBV6-6	.	TRBD1	16	TRBJ1-5	TGTGCCAGCAGTTACTCGATAGGGGGCTACAATCAGCCCCAGCATTTT	CASSYSIGGYNQPQHF
TRBV29-1	few	TRBD1	14	TRBJ2-1	TGCAGCGTACCGACAGGGGGGAAAGGCAATGAGCAGTTCTTC	CSVPTGGKGNEQFF
TRBV20-1	few	.	15	TRBJ2-2	TGCAGTGCTTACGCCGCTGGGGCGAACACCGGGGAGCTGTTTTTT	CSAYAAGANTGELFF
TRBV12-3/TRBV12-4	.	.	11	TRBJ2-1	TGTACCAGCAGTTTAATGTATGAGCAGTTCTTC	CTSSLMYEQFF
TRBV15	.	TRBD1	17	TRBJ2-7	TGTGCCACCAGCAGAGGATCTAAAAACAGGGGTTCCTACGAGCAGTACTTC	CATSRGSKNRGSYEQYF